This TCR beta chain was sequenced in a study of T cells in Graves' hyperthyroidism and ophthalmopathy. Background on the study: The blood sample was taken at first diagnosis, before treatment began. Study-level findings and limits: Blood samples included most of the expanded thyroid clonotypes exceeding 0.001.

This clonotype was seen only a few times. Its antigen is not identified. TCR beta CDR3 regions were amplified from RNA. During a first-round RT-PCR of the TCR CDR3, the HTBI primer set was used. TCRdb independently ran MiXCR on the multiplex PCR reads; one entry per CDR3 protein. This sample has 250,000 to 400,000 distinct CDR3 sequences, with roughly 13% found just once. Isolation of PBMCs was performed on about 9.9 ml fresh peripheral blood. CDR3 length: 15 amino acids. V dropped 0 bases and J dropped 4 bases, with 10 bases sitting between them. The germline CDR1 and CDR2 sequences are SGDLS and YYNGEE.

The chain employs TRBV9 and TRBJ1-4, with D possibly matching TRBD1 (5 bases). The TCR comes from a middle-aged woman with Graves' ophthalmopathy. The specimen was blood. The CDR3 sequence: CASSVGTGGNEKLFF. The CDR3 nucleotides are TGTGCCAGCAGCGTAGGAACTGGGGGTAATGAAAAACTGTTTTTT.